Included here is one T cell receptor (beta chain) sequence, with context. The antigen is unknown. CDR3 size: 15 residues. Trimming took 0 bases from V and 5 from J, leaving 15 bases between them. Germline CDR1 SGHNT, CDR2 YYREEE (reference sequence). The CDR3 regions of TCR beta were amplified from RNA transcripts. First-round RT-PCR targeting the TCR CDR3 was performed with the HTBI primer set. TCRdb re-called the multiplex PCR reads through MiXCR, storing one row per CDR3 protein. The repertoire has approximately 870,000 distinct CDR3 sequences, more than 30% of them found once; the top ten carry 7.5% to 9.5%. This sample stems from a study of T cells in Graves' hyperthyroidism and ophthalmopathy. General observations from the study: In simple terms, a model built on 13 V-J features told ophthalmopathy apart from stable hyperthyroidism.

Patients having uncontrolled infection, another autoimmune disease, pregnancy or lactation were not included. In making diagnoses, clinical symptoms, serum thyroxine and TRAb, thyroid ultrasound and orbital computed tomography were all used. 10 ml fresh peripheral blood yielded the PBMCs. Sample: blood. The source is a man younger than 35 with Graves' hyperthyroidism. This sequence joins TRBV5-4 and TRBJ2-7; D ambiguous. This CDR3 reads CASSLVLSSGDEQYF. Written as DNA, the CDR3 is TGTGCCAGCAGCTTGGTTCTTTCATCGGGTGACGAGCAGTACTTC.